The T cell receptor beta chain under discussion was sequenced for a study of CD8+ T cells in alopecia areata. Study overall: Treatment of the treated patients consisted of oral tofacitinib, 5 to 10 mg twice daily. General study findings and limits: It was lesional scalp, especially alopecia totalis/universalis, that showed higher clonality than normal scalp. Many expanded lesional clones remained in scalp and blood on tofacitinib.

As for treatment: oral pan-JAK inhibitor, 5-10 mg twice daily. Collected material from alopecia areata patients comprised lesional scalp punch biopsies and peripheral blood. A note on this clone: No antigen is known for it.

cDNA serving as the sequencing template came from extracted, reverse transcribed RNA. The assay was immunoSEQ multiplex PCR, and TCRdb's table has in-frame clones only and misses some. The table records 95,000 to 110,000 clones, just over 85% of them present only once. The sequencing used CD8+ T cells sorted from blood, collected between weeks 30 and 35, from a patient treated with tofacitinib. The receptor was derived from a human donor with alopecia areata.

The CDR3 is CASSELETEQFF. As DNA, the CDR3 is TGTGCCAGCAGTGAATTGGAGACTGAGCAGTTCTTC. The chain uses TRBV25-1 and TRBJ2-1; D is undetermined. CDR1 is MGHDK and CDR2 is SYGVNS in the germline V gene. The V gene lost 1 base and the J gene lost 9 bases, with 7 bases spanning the gap. CDR3 length: 12 residues.